These 14 T cell receptor beta chains came from one sample sequenced in a study of patients and donors after allogeneic stem cell transplantation. TCRdb fed the RT-PCR reads into MiXCR, producing one record per CDR3 protein. There are roughly 880,000 distinct CDR3 sequences in the sample; under 20% occur only once, and around 6% lies in the top ten. Sequencing input: blood, either unsorted or a sorted T cell fraction (not recorded which). The receptors come from a human donor who was either an allogeneic HSCT recipient or a stem cell or donor lymphocyte infusion donor (not recorded which). It is not recorded whose cells these are; they may come from a transplant donor.

This clonotype turned up a few times. V and J are TRBV20-1 and TRBJ2-7; the match to TRBD2 covers 9 bases. The CDR3 is 15 amino acids. J lost 7 bases, V lost 1 base, and 11 bases had no gene match. CDR1 DFQATT and CDR2 SNEGSKA come from the germline V gene (reference sequence). CDR3 DNA: TGCAGTGCTAGAGTTAGTGGCGGGGGGGCGGGTGAGCAGTACTTC. It yields the protein CSARVSGGGAGEQYF.

Details on this clonotype: Because the CDR3 is missing its conserved closing phenylalanine or tryptophan, this is likely a read error. The rearrangement joins TRBV3-1 to TRBJ2-7; the match to TRBD2 covers 8 bases. This CDR3 is built from 16 residues. V dropped 3 bases and J dropped 3; count of bases not matched to a gene: 10. Looked up from germline, CDR1 is LGHDT and CDR2 is YNNKEL (reference sequence). The CDR3 protein is CASSQESGSVYYEQYL. CDR3 DNA sequence: TGTGCCAGCAGCCAGGAGAGCGGGAGCGTCTACTACGAGCAGTACCTC.

This clonotype has ten or more counts. The V and J genes are TRBV12-3 or TRBV12-4 and TRBJ1-3; D not resolved. V lost 7 bases, J lost 2 bases, and 9 bases lay in between. The CDR3 has 13 residues. The CDR3 spells CASTYRAGNTIYF. The CDR3 DNA reads as TGTGCCAGCACATACCGGGCTGGAAACACCATATATTTT.

This clonotype has only a few counts. The chain has TRBV5-6 and TRBJ2-1; D remains ambiguous. Trimming took off 1 base at V and 5 bases at J, with 16 bases between the two ends. In germline, CDR1 is SGHDT, CDR2 YYEEEE. This CDR3 is 16 amino acids long. The CDR3 sequence is CASSLLGTTRNNEQFF. The CDR3 DNA follows: TGTGCCAGCAGCTTGCTTGGTACAACGCGGAACAATGAGCAGTTCTTC.

The chain is built from TRBV7-2 and TRBJ1-6, with a weak D call TRBD1 (5 bases). The CDR3 length is 16 residues. Germline CDR1 is SGHTA and CDR2 is FQGNSA. V was clipped by 6 bases and J by 0 bases, with 12 bases between them. The chain's CDR3 is CASRSTGSSYNSPLHF. The CDR3 DNA reads TGTGCCAGCAGATCCACAGGTAGCTCCTATAATTCACCCCTCCACTTT.

This clonotype was detected only a few times. This chain connects TRBV4-3 to TRBJ1-1; D might be TRBD1 (5 bases). The CDR3 loop spans 14 amino acids. V gave up 2 bases and J gave up 5 bases, with 12 bases separating them. Germline V gene data show CDR1 as LGHNA and CDR2 as YSLEER. CDR3 DNA sequence: TGCGCCAGCAGCCAACATCAGGGAGGAACTGAAGCTTTCTTT. It codes for CASSQHQGGTEAFF.

The V gene is TRBV12-3 or TRBV12-4, the J gene TRBJ2-5; maybe TRBD1 (5 bases). Trimming pared 7 bases from V and 0 bases from J, leaving 9 bases between. This CDR3 spans 13 amino acids. In DNA, the CDR3 is TGTGCCAGCACCCTGGACAACCAAGAGACCCAGTACTTC. Protein sequence: CASTLDNQETQYF.

This clonotype was seen a few times. The chain joins TRBV5-1 to TRBJ2-2; tentatively, D is TRBD1 (6 bases). Germline-derived CDR1 and CDR2 are SGHRS and YFSETQ. The CDR3 runs 16 residues. Trimming cost V 0 bases and J 3 bases, with 12 bases left between them. CDR3 DNA: TGCGCCAGCAGCTTGGGCCTTAGGACAGACACCGGGGAGCTGTTTTTT. Protein: CASSLGLRTDTGELFF.

This clonotype has more than one count but fewer than ten. The chain joins TRBV27 to TRBJ1-2; D gene unclear. Looked up from germline, CDR1 is MNHEY and CDR2 is SMNVEV (reference sequence). Deletions cut 6 bases from V and 4 bases from J, with 18 bases between. The CDR3 has 15 amino acids. The CDR3 region is CASRGVLSGFYGYTF. The CDR3 nucleotides are TGTGCCAGCAGGGGCGTGTTGTCGGGGTTCTATGGCTACACCTTC.

The CDR3 here is CSARVEAMKNTEAFF. The DNA of the CDR3 is TGCAGTGCTAGAGTCGAGGCGATGAAGAACACTGAAGCTTTCTTT. This chain links TRBV20-1 with TRBJ1-1; D remains unclear. The CDR3 has 15 residues. Trimming shortened V by 1 base and J by 1 base, and 13 bases separated the two germline ends. The germline gives CDR1 DFQATT, CDR2 SNEGSKA (reference sequence).

This chain connects TRBV7-9 to TRBJ1-1; 10 positions match TRBD1. There are 15 residues in the CDR3. CDR1 SEHNR and CDR2 FQNEAQ come from the germline V gene (reference sequence). Trimming at V came to 5 bases and at J to 1 base, leaving 4 bases not matched to a gene. The CDR3, as DNA: TGTGCCAGCAGCCGGACAGGGGGGCCGAACACTGAAGCTTTCTTT. Its protein product is CASSRTGGPNTEAFF.

This chain joins TRBV6-1 and TRBJ1-5; no reliable D call. The CDR3 loop spans 16 amino acids. V dropped 2 bases and J dropped 2 bases, with 13 bases sitting between them. CDR1 is MNHNS and CDR2 is SASEGT in the germline V gene. CDR3 sequence (DNA): TGTGCCAGCAGTGAACTTTTGGGCAGCCGCAATCAGCCCCAGCATTTT. Protein product: CASSELLGSRNQPQHF.

The chain carries TRBV20-1 and TRBJ2-3; a weak D match, TRBD2 (5 bases). The CDR3 spans 14 residues. Germline V CDR1 and CDR2: DFQATT, SNEGSKA (reference sequence). The V end was cut by 5 bases, the J end by 1 base, with 13 bases between. The CDR3 nucleotides read TGCAGTGCTCCGGGTATGAGGGGCACAGATACGCAGTATTTT. Protein sequence: CSAPGMRGTDTQYF.

In its sample, this clonotype was seen a few times. This chain uses TRBV20-1 with TRBJ1-2; TRBD1 agrees at 9 bases. With V trimmed by 0 bases and J by 8 bases, 4 bases remained unmatched. The CDR3 runs 13 residues. The germline V gene encodes CDR1 DFQATT and CDR2 SNEGSKA (reference sequence). The CDR3: CSARDWTGEGYTF. CDR3 DNA: TGCAGTGCTAGAGATTGGACAGGGGAGGGCTACACCTTC.